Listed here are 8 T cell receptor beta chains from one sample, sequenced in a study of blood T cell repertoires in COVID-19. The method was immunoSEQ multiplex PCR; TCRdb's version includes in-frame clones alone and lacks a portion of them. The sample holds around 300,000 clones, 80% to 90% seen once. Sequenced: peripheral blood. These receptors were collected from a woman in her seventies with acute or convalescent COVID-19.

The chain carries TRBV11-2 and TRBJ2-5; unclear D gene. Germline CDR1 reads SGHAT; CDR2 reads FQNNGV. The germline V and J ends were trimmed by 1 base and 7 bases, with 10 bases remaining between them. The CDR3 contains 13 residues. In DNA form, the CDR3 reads TGTGCCAGCAGCTTAGGCGGCCCGGGGACCCAGTACTTC. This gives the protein CASSLGGPGTQYF. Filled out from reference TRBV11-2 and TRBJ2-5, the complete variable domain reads EAGVAQSPRYKIIEKRQSVAFWCNPISGHATLYWYQQILGQGPKLLIQFQNNGVVDDSQLPKDRFSAERLKGVDSTLKIQPAKLEDSAVYLCASSLGGPGTQYFGPGTRLLVL.

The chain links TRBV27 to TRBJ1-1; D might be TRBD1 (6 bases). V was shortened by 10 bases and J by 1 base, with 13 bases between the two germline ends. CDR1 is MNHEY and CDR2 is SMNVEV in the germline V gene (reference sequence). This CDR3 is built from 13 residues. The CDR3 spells CATRDTPNTEAFF. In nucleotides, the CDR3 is TGTGCCACACGGGACACCCCGAACACTGAAGCTTTCTTT.

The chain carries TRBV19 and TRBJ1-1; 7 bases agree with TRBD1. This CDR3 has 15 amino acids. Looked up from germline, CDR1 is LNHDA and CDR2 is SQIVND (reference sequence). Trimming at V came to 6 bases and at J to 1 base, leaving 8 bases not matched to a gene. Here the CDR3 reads CASSPEGQTNTEAFF. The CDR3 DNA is TGTGCCAGTAGCCCCGAGGGACAGACGAACACTGAAGCTTTCTTT.

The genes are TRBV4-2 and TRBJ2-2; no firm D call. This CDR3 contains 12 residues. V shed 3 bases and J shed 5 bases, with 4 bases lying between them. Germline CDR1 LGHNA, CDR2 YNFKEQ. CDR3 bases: TGTGCCAGCAGCCACCCGACCGGGGAGCTGTTTTTT. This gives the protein CASSHPTGELFF.

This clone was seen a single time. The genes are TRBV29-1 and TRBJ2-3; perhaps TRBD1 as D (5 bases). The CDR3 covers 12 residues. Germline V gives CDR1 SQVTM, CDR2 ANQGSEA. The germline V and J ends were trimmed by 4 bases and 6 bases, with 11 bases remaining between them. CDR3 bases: TGCAGCGTTGCCAGGGAAACTGATACGCAGTATTTT. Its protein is CSVARETDTQYF.

CDR3 sequence: CASSWGQGLRGTEAFF. The CDR3, as DNA: TGTGCCAGCAGCTGGGGACAGGGGTTAAGAGGCACTGAAGCTTTCTTT. The chain recombines TRBV5-5 with TRBJ1-1, with 10 bases identical to TRBD1. CDR3 length equals 16 residues. J gave up 4 bases and V 3 bases, and 9 bases lay outside the gene matches. Per germline, CDR1 SGHKS and CDR2 YYEKEE (reference sequence).

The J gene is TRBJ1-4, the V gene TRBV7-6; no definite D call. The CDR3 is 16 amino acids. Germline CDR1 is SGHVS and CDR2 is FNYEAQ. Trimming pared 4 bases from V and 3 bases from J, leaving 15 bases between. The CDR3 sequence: CASSSGSRGPNEKLFF. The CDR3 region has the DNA TGTGCCAGCAGCTCCGGGTCAAGAGGTCCTAATGAAAAACTGTTTTTT.

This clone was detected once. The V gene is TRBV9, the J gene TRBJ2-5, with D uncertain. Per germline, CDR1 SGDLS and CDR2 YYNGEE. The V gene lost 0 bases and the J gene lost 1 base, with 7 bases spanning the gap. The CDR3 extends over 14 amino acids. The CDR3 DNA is TGTGCCAGCAGCGTAGGCCAGTTCCAAGAGACCCAGTACTTC. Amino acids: CASSVGQFQETQYF.